The 21 T cell receptor beta chains below come from one sample, sequenced in a study of blood T cell repertoires in COVID-19. Assay used: immunoSEQ multiplex PCR; TCRdb lists only in-frame clones, some missing. Among some 130,000 clones listed, 90% were seen once. The material sequenced was peripheral blood. The source of these receptors is a man aged 55 to 70 with COVID-19, enrolled during active disease.

The sample holds one count of this clone. This chain joins TRBV2 and TRBJ1-4, with D possibly matching TRBD1 (5 bases). The CDR3 extends over 14 amino acids. Germline lookup yields CDR1 SNHLY and CDR2 FYNNEI. Between the trimmed V and J ends, which lost 6 bases and 6 bases, there was a span of 14 bases. The CDR3 here is CASRRGAGDEKLFF. Here the CDR3 DNA reads TGTGCCAGCAGGAGAGGGGCGGGAGATGAAAAACTGTTTTTT.

The gene calls are TRBV5-4 and TRBJ2-7; 14 bases are a match to TRBD2. V dropped 4 bases and J dropped 2; count of bases not matched to a gene: 8. The CDR3 is 17 amino acids. CDR1 is SGHNT and CDR2 is YYREEE in the germline V gene (reference sequence). The CDR3 here is CASSLGTSGSLTYEQYF. The CDR3 region has the DNA TGTGCCAGCAGCCTAGGGACTAGCGGGAGCCTTACCTACGAGCAGTACTTC. Drawing the rest from reference TRBV5-4 and TRBJ2-7, the complete variable domain is ETGVTQSPTHLIKTRGQQVTLRCSSQSGHNTVSWYQQALGQGPQFIFQYYREEENGRGNFPPRFSGLQFPNYSSELNVNALELDDSALYLCASSLGTSGSLTYEQYFGPGTRLTVT.

The V call is TRBV11-3, the J call TRBJ2-2; 9 positions agree with TRBD1. There are 17 residues in the CDR3. CDR1 SGHNT and CDR2 YENEEA come from the germline V gene. V lost 5 bases to trimming and J lost 3 bases; unmatched junction nucleotides: 10. CDR3 protein: CASSTSTGGPDTGELFF. The CDR3, as DNA: TGTGCCAGCAGCACCTCAACAGGGGGCCCGGACACCGGGGAGCTGTTTTTT.

V usage is TRBV2 and J usage is TRBJ2-7; 10 nucleotides agree with TRBD2. V dropped 4 bases and J dropped 6; count of bases not matched to a gene: 9. Germline loops: CDR1 SNHLY, CDR2 FYNNEI. The CDR3 runs 15 residues. CDR3: CASSGWTSGLSEQYF. Here the CDR3 DNA reads TGTGCCAGCAGTGGGTGGACTAGCGGACTCTCCGAGCAGTACTTC.

This chain joins TRBV21-1 and TRBJ1-1. TRBV21-1 represents a pseudogene. The CDR3 has 15 residues. This CDR3 is CASACPGGWGTEAFF. In nucleotides, the CDR3 is TGTGCCAGCGCCTGCCCCGGGGGTTGGGGCACTGAAGCTTTCTTT.

This chain uses TRBV5-1 with TRBJ1-1, with D maybe TRBD1 (6 bases). CDR1 is SGHRS, CDR2 YFSETQ, per germline. V gave up 2 bases and J gave up 4 bases, with 15 bases separating them. This CDR3 has 15 residues. The DNA for the CDR3 is TGCGCCAGCAGCTTCATTAACAGGGAGTCCACTGAAGCTTTCTTT. Amino acid sequence: CASSFINRESTEAFF.

This rearrangement joins TRBV13 to TRBJ2-5; 7 bases match TRBD1. Germline V gives CDR1 PRHDT, CDR2 FYEKMQ (reference sequence). V was clipped by 3 bases and J by 3 bases; unmatched bases: 4. The CDR3 is 14 amino acids. The CDR3 nucleotides read TGTGCCAGCAGCTTTACAACAGGGGAAGAGACCCAGTACTTC. It is translated as CASSFTTGEETQYF.

The chain has TRBV19 and TRBJ2-7; the D gene is possibly TRBD1 (6 bases). The V gene's germline CDR1 is LNHDA and CDR2 SQIVND (reference sequence). V was shortened by 5 bases and J by 3 bases, with 14 bases between the two germline ends. CDR3 length: 14 residues. The CDR3 nucleotides read TGTGCCAGTAGTCCCAGGGACATACTCTACGAGCAGTACTTC. Amino acid sequence: CASSPRDILYEQYF.

The table lists this clone with a count of one. The chain links TRBV16 to TRBJ1-5; D gene unclear. Between the trimmed V and J ends, which lost 3 bases and 3 bases, there was a span of 3 bases. CDR3 size: 12 residues. Germline CDR1 KGHSY, CDR2 FQNENV. CDR3 sequence (DNA): TGTGCCAGCAGCCACATCAATCAGCCCCAGCATTTT. Amino acids: CASSHINQPQHF.

For the CDR3, the DNA is TGTGCCAGTAGGAGGTTCCGAGGGGACATGAACACTGAAGCTTTCTTT. It yields the protein CASRRFRGDMNTEAFF. The chain is built from TRBV19 and TRBJ1-1, with TRBD1 as a possible D gene (6 bases). Germline V lookup: CDR1 LNHDA, CDR2 SQIVND (reference sequence). Deletions cut 6 bases from V and 0 bases from J, with 17 bases between. The CDR3 is 16 residues long.

This clone was seen once. The rearrangement links TRBV6-5 to TRBJ1-1; maybe TRBD1 (5 bases). The CDR3 contains 14 residues. Germline lookup yields CDR1 MNHEY and CDR2 SVGAGI. The V gene lost 6 bases and the J gene lost 3 bases, with 14 bases spanning the gap. The CDR3 nucleotides read TGTGCCAGCAGGACTTCAGGGCGGTACACTGAAGCTTTCTTT. Its translation is CASRTSGRYTEAFF.

This rearrangement joins TRBV14 to TRBJ2-3; TRBD2 matches 13 bases. J lost 2 bases, V lost 6 bases, and 5 bases had no gene match. The CDR3 is 16 residues long. Germline lookup yields CDR1 SGHDN and CDR2 FVKESK. In nucleotides, the CDR3 is TGTGCCAGCAGTTCACTAGCGGGAGGGCTCACAGATACGCAGTATTTT. Its protein is CASSSLAGGLTDTQYF.

This clone was detected once. V usage is TRBV7-2 and J usage is TRBJ2-7, with 12 bases that match TRBD1. CDR1 is SGHTA and CDR2 is FQGNSA in the germline V gene. V dropped 4 bases and J dropped 6; count of bases not matched to a gene: 16. The CDR3 totals 18 residues. CDR3 protein: CASSSQPGQGAASAEQYF. The CDR3 coding sequence is TGTGCCAGCAGCTCACAGCCGGGACAGGGGGCGGCCTCCGCCGAGCAGTACTTC.

The gene calls are TRBV7-9 and TRBJ2-1; 8 bases map to TRBD1. The V gene's germline CDR1 is SEHNR and CDR2 FQNEAQ (reference sequence). The CDR3 has 17 residues. V lost 3 bases to trimming and J lost 0 bases; unmatched junction nucleotides: 7. Here the CDR3 reads CASSFDRGQSSYNEQFF. As DNA, the CDR3 is TGTGCCAGCAGCTTTGACAGGGGACAATCCTCCTACAATGAGCAGTTCTTC. The full variable domain, with the rest looked up from reference TRBV7-9 and TRBJ2-1, is DTGVSQNPRHKITKRGQNVTFRCDPISEHNRLYWYRQTLGQGPEFLTYFQNEAQLEKSRLLSDRFSAERPKGSFSTLEIQRTEQGDSAMYLCASSFDRGQSSYNEQFFGPGTRLTVL.

The V and J genes are TRBV15 and TRBJ2-7; 8 bases map to TRBD1. Germline V gene sequence: CDR1 LNHNV, CDR2 YYDKDF (reference sequence). The J segment lost 7 bases and the V segment lost 1 base, leaving 9 bases of the junction unmatched. The CDR3 length is 15 residues. CDR3 region: CATSRGGTGLVEQYF. CDR3 DNA sequence: TGTGCCACCAGCAGAGGGGGGACAGGTTTAGTGGAGCAGTACTTC.

The J gene is TRBJ1-2, the V gene TRBV12-3 or TRBV12-4; D call uncertain. V was pared by 4 bases and J by 5 bases, with 8 bases between. There are 12 residues in the CDR3. Here the CDR3 DNA reads TGTGCCAGCAGTTCCAGTTCTTATGGCTACACCTTC. It codes for CASSSSSYGYTF.

The chain is built from TRBV6-2 or TRBV6-3 and TRBJ1-5; D unresolved. V lost 5 bases and J lost 5, with 7 bases in between. Looked up from germline, CDR1 is MNHEY and CDR2 is SVGEGT. The CDR3 extends over 12 amino acids. CDR3 amino acids: CASSQLDQPQHF. DNA for the CDR3: TGTGCCAGCAGTCAACTAGATCAGCCCCAGCATTTT.

The rearrangement joins TRBV6-4 to TRBJ2-1; TRBD2 matches at 11 bases. Looked up from germline, CDR1 is MRHNA and CDR2 is SNTAGT. V was pared by 6 bases and J by 9 bases, with 4 bases of the junction left unmatched. The CDR3 length is 13 residues. In DNA, the CDR3 is TGTGCCAGCAGCGCGACTAGCGGGGCTGAGCAGTTCTTC. It yields the protein CASSATSGAEQFF.

The J gene is TRBJ2-7, the V gene TRBV5-1; 8 nucleotides agree with TRBD1. The CDR3 covers 16 residues. Germline-derived CDR1 and CDR2 are SGHRS and YFSETQ. V gave up 2 bases and J gave up 1 base; unmatched junction bases: 8. The CDR3 nucleotides read TGCGCCAGCAGCTTCGGACAGGGAGGAACGTCCTACGAGCAGTACTTC. Residues: CASSFGQGGTSYEQYF.

The genes are TRBV28 and TRBJ2-7; TRBD1 matches at 8 bases. CDR3 length: 16 residues. CDR1 MDHEN and CDR2 SYDVKM come from the germline V gene. With 7 bases clipped from V and 0 bases from J, the junction kept 11 bases outside the gene matches. This CDR3 reads CASIALGQGGSYEQYF. The CDR3 bases are TGTGCCAGCATAGCCCTCGGACAGGGCGGCTCCTACGAGCAGTACTTC.

This clone was detected only once. V and J are TRBV19 and TRBJ2-3; no reliable D call. V lost 0 bases and J lost 5, with 6 bases in between. Germline values: CDR1 LNHDA, CDR2 SQIVND (reference sequence). The CDR3 loop spans 13 amino acids. This chain's CDR3 is CASSIDWQDTQYF. CDR3 coding DNA: TGTGCCAGTAGTATAGATTGGCAAGATACGCAGTATTTT.